This T cell receptor (beta chain) comes out of a study of PD-L1 blockade in urothelial cancer. Overall study context: Most patients, about nine tenths of the roughly 30, were males with bladder-origin cancer.

Data came from immunoSEQ multiplex PCR; TCRdb stores just in-frame clones and leaves some out. The data show tens of thousands of clones, about 88% seen once. Sample time point: peripheral blood 6 weeks after treatment start. Sequenced here: PBMCs, sampled around atezolizumab (anti-PD-L1) treatment. The clonotype was recovered from a man aged 60-69 years with urothelial cancer.

The CDR3, as DNA: TGTGCCAGCAGATCGACAGGCGGCAACAATCAGCCCCAGCATTTT. Its protein is CASRSTGGNNQPQHF. The rearrangement joins TRBV6-5 to TRBJ1-5; D may be TRBD1 (6 bases). Germline CDR1 reads MNHEY; CDR2 reads SVGAGI. V was clipped by 6 bases and J by 3 bases, with 15 bases between them. This CDR3 is 15 amino acids long.